This entry describes one T cell receptor (beta chain). This clonotype was recorded at least ten times. This clone's antigen is unknown. Base qualities are not at hand, and no much larger clone is one base apart. The CDR3 runs 18 amino acids, cysteine and phenylalanine included. Only the CDR3 portion is preserved as DNA: 54 bases, with reading frame beginning at the first base. The germline V gene encodes CDR1 SGHTA and CDR2 FQGNSA. V is reduced by 6 bases and J by 1 base, leaving a spacing of 19 bases between them. The record originates from a study of human T cells and chemical hapten exposure listed by TCRdb under 2021. For the wider study: Libraries were combined into a pool for sequencing, and differences in TCR yield between samples came mainly from small differences in library volumes within the pool. This study followed changes in the peripheral blood TCR repertoire in vivo during primary and secondary sensitization of alopecia patients to the hapten diphenylcyclopropenone (DPC). From each blood RNA sample, both TCR alpha and TCR beta chains were sequenced. Results the study describes overall, beyond this receptor: Repeated subsampling changed both the strength of the expansion versus patch-test correlation and the threshold at which the correlation became significant. DPC sensitization did not change how many TCRs were above 1 in 1000 frequency, and no evidence was found of alterations in global repertoire structure.

The method behind the library was RACE. The run used a NextSeq 500. During library preparation, unique molecular identifiers were attached to individual cDNA molecules so that TCRs could be counted quantitatively and reproducibly. The source study handled its data this way. Samples had a median of around 92,000 TCRs, with a range from 23,224 to 690,600. The Decombinator software suite was used to annotate the V, J and CDR3 of the TCR reads. To make PS versus PT1 abundance plots, every sample was subsampled to the same number of TCRs (28,000). Expanded TCRs were defined as absent before sensitization and observed at least eight times at the 2-week time point. The raw public reads went through TCRdb reprocessing: fastp at Q25, MiXCR clone calling, in-frame beta chains kept. Under each unique CDR3 protein, matching rows form one entry showing the most common genes and DNA. These V and J calls rely on TCRdb rather than the paper's analysis. The sample has about 65,000 distinct CDR3 sequences on record, roughly 6.6% of them singletons. Under 4.5% of the sample goes to the ten largest clones.

The meaning of the sample's time point label: healthy volunteer bleed at 6 weeks. Total RNA was isolated from unfractionated whole blood collected in Tempus Blood RNA tubes. Roughly 5 healthy volunteers served as TCR sequencing controls and were bled at day 0, 2 weeks and 6 weeks. The TCR originated in a female donor in good health. Some clones in this sample may be carry-over from other donors' samples. The sequencing input was whole blood. The chain uses TRBV7-2 and TRBJ2-6; no D gene is confidently identified. The DNA sequence is TGTGCCAGCAGTCCCTACCGCGGTGAGATTTCTGGGGCCAACGTCCTGACTTTC. It translates to CASSPYRGEISGANVLTF.